Included here is one T cell receptor (beta chain) sequence, with context. This sample stems from a study of blood T cell repertoires in COVID-19. Study at large: PBMCs, B-cell-depleted T cells, or T cells provided the cDNA or gDNA that made up the material.

TCRdb's table, derived via immunoSEQ multiplex PCR, lists solely in-frame clones and lacks some. Of about 310,000 clones listed, around 91% are singletons. This receptor was taken from a middle-aged woman with COVID-19, enrolled during active disease. The sample consisted of peripheral blood.

CDR3 sequence (DNA): TGTGCCAGCAGCGGCCAGGGATTGAACACTGAAGCTTTCTTT. Translation gives CASSGQGLNTEAFF. The chain couples TRBV7-8 to TRBJ1-1, with D possibly TRBD1 on 5 matching bases. Germline CDR1 and CDR2: SGHVS and FQNEAQ. The V end was cut by 5 bases, the J end by 0 bases, with 10 bases between. The CDR3 runs 14 residues.